Below are 8 T cell receptor beta chains sequenced from a single sample in a study of blood T cell repertoires in COVID-19. Profiling relied on immunoSEQ multiplex PCR, and the TCRdb table lists in-frame clones only, not all of them. Among some 180,000 clones listed, around 81% were seen once. The source material was peripheral blood. The receptors stem from a man between 65 and 80 years old with active or convalescent COVID-19.

The rearrangement uses TRBV15 and TRBJ1-2; 9 positions agree with TRBD1. The length of the CDR3 is 17 residues. Germline-derived CDR1 and CDR2 are LNHNV and YYDKDF (reference sequence). Trimming removed 5 bases from V and 7 bases from J; junction bases left unmatched: 17. The CDR3 DNA reads as TGTGCCACCAGCCTTCGAGCCGGGACAGGGAAGGTCGGTGGCTACACCTTC. Protein: CATSLRAGTGKVGGYTF.

The J gene is TRBJ2-1, the V gene TRBV7-6; the match to TRBD2 covers 11 bases. J was trimmed by 2 bases and V by 4 bases; bases with no gene match: 1. The CDR3 extends over 15 amino acids. Germline V lookup: CDR1 SGHVS, CDR2 FNYEAQ. As DNA, the CDR3 is TGTGCCAGCAGCTCGGGACTAGCGGCCTACAATGAGCAGTTCTTC. It is translated as CASSSGLAAYNEQFF.

The chain couples TRBV10-1 to TRBJ1-4, with D uncertain. CDR3 size: 14 residues. Germline CDR1 reads WNHNN; CDR2 reads SYGVQD (reference sequence). Trimming took 0 bases from V and 3 from J, leaving 5 bases between them. Here the CDR3 reads CASSESSSNEKLFF. In DNA, the CDR3 is TGCGCCAGCAGTGAGTCCTCCTCTAATGAAAAACTGTTTTTT.

The chain links TRBV28 to TRBJ1-3; 8 nucleotides align to TRBD1. Germline CDR1 MDHEN, CDR2 SYDVKM. This CDR3 has 12 amino acids. With 10 bases clipped from V and 4 bases from J, the junction kept 3 bases outside the gene matches. The CDR3 loop is CATGGSGNTIYF. CDR3 nucleotides: TGTGCCACAGGGGGCTCGGGAAACACCATATATTTT.

This chain links TRBV7-9 with TRBJ2-7, with 7 positions matching TRBD1. The CDR3 sequence is 16 residues long. Germline trimming cut 1 base from V and 4 bases from J; bases unmatched to any gene: 10. Germline loops: CDR1 SEHNR, CDR2 FQNEAQ (reference sequence). CDR3 protein: CASSLGIQGTRYEQYF. CDR3 nucleotide sequence: TGTGCCAGCAGCTTAGGGATACAGGGGACGAGGTACGAGCAGTACTTC. Variable domain in full (rest from reference TRBV7-9 and TRBJ2-7): DTGVSQNPRHKITKRGQNVTFRCDPISEHNRLYWYRQTLGQGPEFLTYFQNEAQLEKSRLLSDRFSAERPKGSFSTLEIQRTEQGDSAMYLCASSLGIQGTRYEQYFGPGTRLTVT.

The gene calls are TRBV4-3 and TRBJ1-2, with 7 nucleotides matching TRBD1. With 0 bases clipped from V and 3 bases from J, the junction kept 7 bases outside the gene matches. Germline CDR1 and CDR2: LGHNA and YSLEER. The CDR3 is 16 residues long. The CDR3 bases are TGCGCCAGCAGCCAAGATCGAAACAGGGGATACTATGGCTACACCTTC. This sequence encodes CASSQDRNRGYYGYTF.

The J gene is TRBJ2-5, the V gene TRBV24-1; 7 nucleotides agree with TRBD2. Germline V gene lookup returns CDR1 KGHDR and CDR2 SFDVKD. With V trimmed by 4 bases and J by 5 bases, 9 bases remained unmatched. The CDR3 has 15 residues. This chain's CDR3 is CATSERDYTGETQYF. CDR3 in DNA: TGTGCCACCAGTGAACGGGACTACACTGGGGAGACCCAGTACTTC.

This clone was recorded once. Other nucleotide sequences from this sample produce the same CDR3. CDR3 coding DNA: TGTGCCAGCAGGGCCGGGGGGAACACCGGGGAGCTGTTTTTT. Its translation is CASRAGGNTGELFF. The rearrangement links TRBV28 to TRBJ2-2, with D perhaps TRBD2 (6 bases). CDR1 and CDR2 from the germline V gene are MDHEN and SYDVKM. The CDR3 covers 14 residues. V was pared by 6 bases and J by 1 base, with 9 bases between.